This T cell receptor (beta chain) was sequenced during a study of radiotherapy plus CTLA-4 blockade in lung cancer. Study details: Objective responses were recorded in 15% to 20% of patients, with disease control recorded in 25% to 35%.

Focal radiation plus CTLA-4 blockade with ipilimumab was administered to patients who had chemo-refractory metastatic non-small-cell lung cancer. This clone was seen a handful of times. Its antigen remains unknown. Overall study findings and caveats: Subsequent to radiotherapy plus ipilimumab, tumor-derived TCR clones underwent expansion in blood. Reports state that early shifts in blood T cell clones, with interferon-beta, best predicted response.

Profiling relied on immunoSEQ multiplex PCR, and the TCRdb table lists in-frame clones only, not all of them. Of 70,000 to 90,000 clones detected, about 79% appear once; the ten largest clones hold 22%. Sequenced material: peripheral blood, taken from a patient treated with radiotherapy plus ipilimumab. The clonotype originates from a human donor with non-small cell lung cancer whose response to radiotherapy plus ipilimumab could not be evaluated. Some clones in this sample may be carry-over from other donors' samples.

CDR3 nucleotides: TGTGCCAGCAGCCCCGAACCCAGGGGAGAGGGCAATCAGCCCCAGCATTTT. Residues: CASSPEPRGEGNQPQHF. The chain uses TRBV7-6 and TRBJ1-5; a weak D match, TRBD1 (6 bases). CDR1 is SGHVS and CDR2 is FNYEAQ in the germline V gene. V lost 5 bases to trimming and J lost 2 bases, with 19 bases between them. The CDR3 consists of 17 residues.